Included here is one T cell receptor beta chain sequence, with context. Its specificity is not known. This specimen belongs to a study of shared clonotypes between healthy human individuals. Study conclusions and caveats: Clonotypes which were not shared had lower generation probabilities than clonotypes that all four donors shared. About 5% was the fraction of naive CD4 clonotypes found shared across several donors. Researchers found naive subsets generally carried larger estimated richness than memory subsets.

Terminally differentiated effector memory CD45RA+ cells were excluded from the naive CD8 cells, which were CD45RO-negative and positively selected for CCR7. Those who donated were healthy HIV-negative adults, with no recent acute infections or vaccinations reported. Clones were read by immunoSEQ multiplex PCR, and TCRdb kept only the in-frame ones, dropping some. The sample consists of approximately 840,000 clones, 96% of them appearing once. Trimming removed 1 base from V and 2 bases from J; junction bases left unmatched: 2. This CDR3 has 16 residues. CDR1 is LNHDA and CDR2 is SQIVND in the germline V gene (reference sequence).

The chain combines TRBV19 with TRBJ2-6; 7 nucleotides line up with TRBD1. The sequence derives from a man aged 25-45 years in good health. Sequenced: naive CD8+ T cells sorted from blood. CDR3 sequence reads: CASSIGQGAGANVLTF. The CDR3 DNA reads as TGTGCCAGTAGTATAGGCCAGGGGGCTGGGGCCAACGTCCTGACTTTC.